This T cell receptor beta chain was sequenced for a study of immune heterogeneity within non-small cell lung tumors. Whole-study findings and limits: Site-unique high-frequency clones occurred alongside identical dominant CDR3 beta clonotypes that recurred across tumor sites within a patient. In tumor regions, T-cell clonality showed a moderate but significant correlation with local tumor mutational burden (R roughly 0.37).

A remark on this clonotype: What it binds is not known.

Template input was genomic DNA from bulk tumor (around 600 ng per sample). Surgery yielded several widely spaced biopsies per primary tumor. Curative surgery was undertaken by patients, who had untreated, newly diagnosed non-small cell lung cancer. Multiplex PCR relied on 32 V and 13 J primers to amplify TCR beta CDR3. TCRdb re-called the multiplex PCR reads with MiXCR, one entry per CDR3 protein. The table records roughly 14,000 distinct CDR3 sequences, roughly 29% of them present only once. This CDR3 region has 12 residues. V was clipped by 7 bases and J by 6 bases; unmatched bases: 8. In germline, CDR1 is DFQATT, CDR2 SNEGSKA (reference sequence).

The sequencing input was lung tumor tissue. This TCR was sampled from a man aged 40-55 years with non-small cell lung cancer. The rearrangement joins TRBV20-1 to TRBJ1-1; 7 bases agree with TRBD1. CDR3 in DNA: TGCAGTGTACTTCAGGGGGGCTCTGAAGCTTTCTTT. Amino acid sequence: CSVLQGGSEAFF.